This TCR beta chain was recorded in a study of blood T cell repertoires in COVID-19. Study details: COVID-19 samples from acute and convalescent phases originated in the United States, Italy and Spain.

Produced via immunoSEQ multiplex PCR; TCRdb's table is partial and in-frame only. The sample has 200,000 to 250,000 clones, approximately 85% seen once. CDR3 length: 19 residues. J lost 4 bases, V lost 5 bases, and 17 bases had no gene match. Germline CDR1 is SNHLY and CDR2 is FYNNEI. Followed over time, Seattle patients had been enrolled while infection was active. This TCR was recovered from a man aged 50 or older with COVID-19, enrolled during active disease. The chain uses TRBV2 and TRBJ1-1; 12 bases are shared with TRBD1. The specimen sequenced was peripheral blood. In DNA form, the CDR3 reads TGTGCCAGCAGTAAAAGAACCGGGACAGGGGGCGCCCGAGTCACTGAAGCTTTCTTT. Translated: CASSKRTGTGGARVTEAFF.